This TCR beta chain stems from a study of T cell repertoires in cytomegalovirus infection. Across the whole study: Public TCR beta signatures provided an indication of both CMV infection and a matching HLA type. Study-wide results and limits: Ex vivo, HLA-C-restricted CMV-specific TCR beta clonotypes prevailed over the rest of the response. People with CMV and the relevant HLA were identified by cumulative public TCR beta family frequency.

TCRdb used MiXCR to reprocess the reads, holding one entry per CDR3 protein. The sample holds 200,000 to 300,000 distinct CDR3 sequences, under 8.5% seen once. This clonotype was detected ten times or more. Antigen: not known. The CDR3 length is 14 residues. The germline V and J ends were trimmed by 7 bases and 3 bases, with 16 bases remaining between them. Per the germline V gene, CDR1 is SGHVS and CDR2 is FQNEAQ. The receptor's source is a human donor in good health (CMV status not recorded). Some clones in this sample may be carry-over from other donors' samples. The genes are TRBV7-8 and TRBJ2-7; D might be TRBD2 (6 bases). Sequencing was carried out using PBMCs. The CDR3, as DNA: TGTGCCAGCACATCACCGGGAGTAAACTACGAGCAGTACTTC. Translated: CASTSPGVNYEQYF.